A single sample gave rise to the 13 T cell receptor beta chains below, sequenced in a study of T cell responses to AZD1222 COVID-19 vaccine. TCRdb's table, derived via immunoSEQ multiplex PCR, lists solely in-frame clones and lacks some. The sample lists approximately 150,000 clones, 80% to 95% seen once, with 1.5% to 2% in the top ten. The input for sequencing was peripheral blood, taken 28 days after the second AZD1222 dose. These receptors originate from an adult who received the AZD1222 COVID-19 vaccine.

The J gene is TRBJ1-2, the V gene TRBV19; TRBD1 is a possible D gene (5 bases). Per the germline V gene, CDR1 is LNHDA and CDR2 is SQIVND (reference sequence). Trimming took off 9 bases at V and 4 bases at J, with 15 bases between the two ends. The CDR3 consists of 13 residues. The CDR3 sequence: CASSRQPAYGYTF. The CDR3 DNA sequence: TGTGCCAGCTCCAGACAGCCCGCCTATGGCTACACCTTC.

The count of this clone is one. The rearrangement links TRBV19 to TRBJ1-5; 8 bases map to TRBD1. Germline CDR1 is LNHDA and CDR2 is SQIVND (reference sequence). The CDR3 length is 16 residues. Trimming took 3 bases from V and 3 from J; bases not matched to a gene: 7. Written as DNA, the CDR3 is TGTGCCAGTAGTATTCCCTACAGGGGGTACAATCAGCCCCAGCATTTT. This sequence encodes CASSIPYRGYNQPQHF.

This clone occurred once. The chain couples TRBV5-4 to TRBJ1-1; D is unclear. The V gene's germline CDR1 is SGHNT and CDR2 YYREEE (reference sequence). Trimming removed 4 bases from V and 3 bases from J, with 16 bases in between. This CDR3 is built from 15 residues. CDR3 nucleotides: TGTGCCAGCAGCCCGGGTTTACGAGGAGACACTGAAGCTTTCTTT. It codes for CASSPGLRGDTEAFF.

The V gene is TRBV7-9, the J gene TRBJ1-3; D perhaps matches TRBD1 (5 bases). This CDR3 region has 15 residues. Germline values: CDR1 SEHNR, CDR2 FQNEAQ (reference sequence). Trimming removed 5 bases from V and 9 bases from J, with 20 bases in between. The CDR3 nucleotides read TGTGCCAGCAGCCCGGGGGATCTTGGGCAAGGCACCATATATTTT. It is translated as CASSPGDLGQGTIYF.

This rearrangement joins TRBV19 to TRBJ1-2; TRBD1 might be the D (5 bases). CDR1 is LNHDA and CDR2 is SQIVND in the germline V gene (reference sequence). The CDR3 totals 14 residues. Trimming cost V 7 bases and J 4 bases, with 16 bases left between them. The CDR3: CASIGPGGSYGYTF. The CDR3 coding sequence is TGTGCCAGTATCGGACCTGGGGGGTCCTATGGCTACACCTTC. The entire variable domain, with the rest obtained from reference TRBV19 and TRBJ1-2, is as follows: DGGITQSPKYLFRKEGQNVTLSCEQNLNHDAMYWYRQDPGQGLRLIYYSQIVNDFQKGDIAEGYSVSREKKESFPLTVTSAQKNPTAFYLCASIGPGGSYGYTFGSGTRLTVV.

The chain has TRBV3-1 (or the pseudogene TRBV3-2) and TRBJ1-1, with TRBD1 as a possible D gene (5 bases). Trimming shortened V by 1 base and J by 10 bases, and 13 bases separated the two germline ends. This CDR3 contains 13 residues. Germline V lookup: CDR1 LGHDT, CDR2 YNNKEL (reference sequence). Here the CDR3 DNA reads TGTGCCAGCAGCCAAGCGGTAAGGGGCGGAGCTTTCTTT. It codes for CASSQAVRGGAFF.

This chain links TRBV4-1 with TRBJ1-1; TRBD1 agrees at 8 bases. V lost 4 bases and J lost 1; bases outside the gene matches: 2. This CDR3 comprises 14 residues. CDR1 and CDR2 (germline): MGHRA, YSYEKL. The CDR3 nucleotides are TGCGCCAGCAGCCTCGGACAGGGGAACACTGAAGCTTTCTTT. This gives the protein CASSLGQGNTEAFF.

The J gene is TRBJ1-1, the V gene TRBV7-9, with D uncertain. Germline V gives CDR1 SEHNR, CDR2 FQNEAQ (reference sequence). The CDR3 spans 14 residues. Trimming took off 2 bases at V and 6 bases at J, with 13 bases between the two ends. CDR3 sequence: CASSLRSGLPEAFF. The CDR3 region has the DNA TGTGCCAGCAGCTTAAGGTCAGGCCTCCCTGAAGCTTTCTTT. Full variable domain (outside the CDR3, taken from reference TRBV7-9 and TRBJ1-1): DTGVSQNPRHKITKRGQNVTFRCDPISEHNRLYWYRQTLGQGPEFLTYFQNEAQLEKSRLLSDRFSAERPKGSFSTLEIQRTEQGDSAMYLCASSLRSGLPEAFFGQGTRLTVV.

The chain uses TRBV5-1 and TRBJ1-1; 7 bases line up with TRBD1. Germline V gives CDR1 SGHRS, CDR2 YFSETQ. The CDR3 is made up of 15 amino acids. V gave up 4 bases and J gave up 0 bases; unmatched junction bases: 6. The CDR3 DNA reads as TGCGCCAGCAGCCCTAGGGACAGTTTGAACACTGAAGCTTTCTTT. It encodes CASSPRDSLNTEAFF.

This clone was seen only once. The chain has TRBV7-8 and TRBJ1-2; no firm D call. CDR1 is SGHVS, CDR2 FQNEAQ, per germline. There are 13 residues in the CDR3. V gave up 0 bases and J gave up 7 bases, with 9 bases separating them. In nucleotides, the CDR3 is TGTGCCAGCAGCTTAGCGGCCGGGCTTGGCTACACCTTC. This encodes CASSLAAGLGYTF.

The chain is built from TRBV9 and TRBJ1-2; D may be TRBD1 (5 bases). The V gene lost 4 bases and the J gene lost 3 bases, with 10 bases spanning the gap. Germline-derived CDR1 and CDR2 are SGDLS and YYNGEE. The CDR3 sequence is 13 residues long. CDR3 nucleotide sequence: TGTGCCAGCAGCCTAGACAGTGACTATGGCTACACCTTC. Amino acid sequence: CASSLDSDYGYTF.

This clone was detected only a few times. The V gene is TRBV6-4, the J gene TRBJ1-1; 7 nucleotides align to TRBD1. V lost 5 bases, J lost 5 bases, and 8 bases stayed unmatched. CDR1 and CDR2 (germline): MRHNA, SNTAGT. The CDR3 has 14 residues. The CDR3: CASSPGQEGTEAFF. In DNA, the CDR3 is TGTGCCAGCAGTCCTGGACAGGAGGGGACTGAAGCTTTCTTT.

The chain employs TRBV30 and TRBJ1-1; D gene ambiguous. Trimming took off 0 bases at V and 1 base at J, with 9 bases between the two ends. Germline V lookup: CDR1 GTSNPN, CDR2 SVGIG (reference sequence). This CDR3 comprises 14 residues. DNA for the CDR3: TGTGCCTGGAGTGTTGGGGTCACGAACACTGAAGCTTTCTTT. Translating it yields CAWSVGVTNTEAFF.